The clone carrying this TCR beta chain was found a few times. Method: immunoSEQ multiplex PCR; TCRdb's copy keeps in-frame clones and lacks some. The sample includes 25,000 to 30,000 clones, about 91% of them seen just once. These data belong to a study of T cells in localized non-small cell lung cancer. The CDR3 totals 15 residues. The germline V and J ends were trimmed by 1 base and 7 bases, with 13 bases remaining between them. Germline assignment: CDR1 SEHNR and CDR2 FQNEAQ (reference sequence). Sequencing used peripheral blood, obtained before any cancer treatment. The chain combines TRBV7-9 with TRBJ2-2; D possibly matches TRBD1 or TRBD2 (6 bases each). The receptor comes from a female donor of 60 years or more with stage I lung adenocarcinoma. Here the CDR3 reads CASSLGRGQDGELFF. CDR3 sequence (DNA): TGTGCCAGCAGCTTAGGACGGGGGCAGGACGGGGAGCTGTTTTTT.